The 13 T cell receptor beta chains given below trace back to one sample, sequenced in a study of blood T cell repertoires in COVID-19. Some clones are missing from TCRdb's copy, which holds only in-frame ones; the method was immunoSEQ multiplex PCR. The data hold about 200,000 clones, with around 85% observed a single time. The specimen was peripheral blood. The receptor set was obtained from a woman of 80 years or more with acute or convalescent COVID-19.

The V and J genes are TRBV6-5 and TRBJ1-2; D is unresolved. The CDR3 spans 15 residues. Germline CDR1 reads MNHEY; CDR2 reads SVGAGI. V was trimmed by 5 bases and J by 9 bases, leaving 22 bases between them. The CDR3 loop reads CASSPFEMAGSSYTF. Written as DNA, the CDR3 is TGTGCCAGCAGTCCCTTCGAGATGGCGGGATCCAGCTACACCTTC.

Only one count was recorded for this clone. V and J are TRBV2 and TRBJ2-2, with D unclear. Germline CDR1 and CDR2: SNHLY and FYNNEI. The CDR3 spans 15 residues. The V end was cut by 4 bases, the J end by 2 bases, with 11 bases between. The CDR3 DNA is TGTGCCAGCAGTGTTGAGGATGTAAACACCGGGGAGCTGTTTTTT. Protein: CASSVEDVNTGELFF.

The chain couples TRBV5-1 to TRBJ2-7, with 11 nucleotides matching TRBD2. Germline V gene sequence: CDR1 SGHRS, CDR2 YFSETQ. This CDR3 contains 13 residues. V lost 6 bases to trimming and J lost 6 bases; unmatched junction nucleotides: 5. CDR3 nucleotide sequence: TGCGCCAGCACTACTAGCGGGGGCGGCGAGCAGTACTTC. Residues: CASTTSGGGEQYF.

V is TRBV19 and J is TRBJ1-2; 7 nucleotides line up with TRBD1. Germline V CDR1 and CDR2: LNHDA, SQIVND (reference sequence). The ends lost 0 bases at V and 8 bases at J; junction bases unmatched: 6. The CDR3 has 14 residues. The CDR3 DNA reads TGTGCCAGTAGTATAGAGACAGGGTCACAAGGCTACACCTTC. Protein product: CASSIETGSQGYTF.

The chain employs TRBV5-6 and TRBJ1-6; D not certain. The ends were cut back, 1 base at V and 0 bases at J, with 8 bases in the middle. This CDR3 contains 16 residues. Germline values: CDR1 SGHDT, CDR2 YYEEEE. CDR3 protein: CASSLRGSSYNSPLHF. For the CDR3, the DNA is TGTGCCAGCAGCTTGCGAGGGAGCTCCTATAATTCACCCCTCCACTTT.

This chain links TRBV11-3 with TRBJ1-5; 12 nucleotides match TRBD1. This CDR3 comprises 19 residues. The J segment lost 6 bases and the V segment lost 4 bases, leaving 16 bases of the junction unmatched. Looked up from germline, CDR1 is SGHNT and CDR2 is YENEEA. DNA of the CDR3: TGTGCCAGCAGCTCACCCCAATGGGACAGGGGGCTTATAGGTCAGCCCCAGCATTTT. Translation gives CASSSPQWDRGLIGQPQHF.

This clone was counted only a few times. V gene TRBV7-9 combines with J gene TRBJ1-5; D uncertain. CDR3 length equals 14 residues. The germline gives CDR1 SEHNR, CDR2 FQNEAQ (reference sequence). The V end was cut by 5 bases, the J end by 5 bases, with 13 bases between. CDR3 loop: CASSPAAGYQPQHF. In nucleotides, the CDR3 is TGTGCCAGCAGCCCCGCGGCGGGATATCAGCCCCAGCATTTT.

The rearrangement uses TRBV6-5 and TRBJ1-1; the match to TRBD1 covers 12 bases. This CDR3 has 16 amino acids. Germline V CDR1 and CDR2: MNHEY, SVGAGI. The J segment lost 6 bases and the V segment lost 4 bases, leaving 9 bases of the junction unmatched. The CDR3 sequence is CASSSQGTGGNPEAFF. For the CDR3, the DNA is TGTGCCAGCAGTTCACAGGGGACAGGGGGCAATCCTGAAGCTTTCTTT.

The DNA for the CDR3 is TGTGCCAGCAGCTTATCCCTGCCCACAGTGAGAACTGAAGCTTTCTTT. Translation gives CASSLSLPTVRTEAFF. The V and J genes are TRBV7-6 and TRBJ1-1; D gene uncertain. The V gene's germline CDR1 is SGHVS and CDR2 FNYEAQ. The CDR3 extends over 16 amino acids. Trimming took off 2 bases at V and 5 bases at J, with 18 bases between the two ends.

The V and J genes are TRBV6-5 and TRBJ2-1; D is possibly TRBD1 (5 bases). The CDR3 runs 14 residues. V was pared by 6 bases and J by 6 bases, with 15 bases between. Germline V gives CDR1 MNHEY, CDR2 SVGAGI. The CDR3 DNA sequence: TGTGCCAGCAGCCGCAAGACAGTGTCCAATGAGCAGTTCTTC. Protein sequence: CASSRKTVSNEQFF.

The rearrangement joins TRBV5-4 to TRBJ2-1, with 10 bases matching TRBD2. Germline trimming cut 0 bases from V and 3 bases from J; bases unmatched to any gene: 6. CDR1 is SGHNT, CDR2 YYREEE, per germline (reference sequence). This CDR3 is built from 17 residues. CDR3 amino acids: CASSLASGGTIYNEQFF. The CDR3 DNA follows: TGTGCCAGCAGCTTGGCTAGCGGGGGCACCATCTACAATGAGCAGTTCTTC.

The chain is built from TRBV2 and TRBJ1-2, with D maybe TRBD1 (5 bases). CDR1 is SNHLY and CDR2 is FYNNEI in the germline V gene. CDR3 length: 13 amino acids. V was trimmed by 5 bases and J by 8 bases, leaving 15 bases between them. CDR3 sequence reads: CASSPRQLWGYTF. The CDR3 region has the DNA TGTGCCAGCAGTCCGAGACAGTTATGGGGCTACACCTTC.

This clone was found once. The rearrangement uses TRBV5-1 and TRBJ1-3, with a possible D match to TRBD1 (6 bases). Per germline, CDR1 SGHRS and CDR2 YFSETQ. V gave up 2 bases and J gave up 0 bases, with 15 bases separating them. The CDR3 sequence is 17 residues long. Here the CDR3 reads CASSLSGTPGSGNTIYF. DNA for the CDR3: TGCGCCAGCAGCTTATCAGGGACACCCGGCTCTGGAAACACCATATATTTT. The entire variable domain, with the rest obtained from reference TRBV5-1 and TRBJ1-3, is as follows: KAGVTQTPRYLIKTRGQQVTLSCSPISGHRSVSWYQQTPGQGLQFLFEYFSETQRNKGNFPGRFSGRQFSNSRSEMNVSTLELGDSALYLCASSLSGTPGSGNTIYFGEGSWLTVV.